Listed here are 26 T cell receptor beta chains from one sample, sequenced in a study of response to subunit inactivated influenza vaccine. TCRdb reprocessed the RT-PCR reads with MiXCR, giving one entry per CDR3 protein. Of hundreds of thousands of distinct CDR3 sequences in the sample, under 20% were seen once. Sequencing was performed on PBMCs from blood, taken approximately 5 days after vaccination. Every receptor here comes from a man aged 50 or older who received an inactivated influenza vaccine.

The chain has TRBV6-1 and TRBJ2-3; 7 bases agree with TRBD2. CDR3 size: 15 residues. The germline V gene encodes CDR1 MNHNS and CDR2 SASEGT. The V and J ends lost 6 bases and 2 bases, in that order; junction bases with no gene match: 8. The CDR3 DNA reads TGTGCCAGCAGCCCTTCGCGGGGGACCACAGATACGCAGTATTTT. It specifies CASSPSRGTTDTQYF.

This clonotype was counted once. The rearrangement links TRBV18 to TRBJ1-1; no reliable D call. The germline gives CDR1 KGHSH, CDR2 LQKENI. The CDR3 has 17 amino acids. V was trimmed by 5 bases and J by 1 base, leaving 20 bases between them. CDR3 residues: CASSFSSPPKGNTEAFF. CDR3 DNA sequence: TGTGCCAGCTCATTTAGTAGCCCCCCGAAGGGGAACACTGAAGCTTTCTTT. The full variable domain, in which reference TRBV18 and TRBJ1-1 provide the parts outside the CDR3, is NAGVMQNPRHLVRRRGQEARLRCSPMKGHSHVYWYRQLPEEGLKFMVYLQKENIIDESGMPKERFSAEFPKEGPSILRIQQVVRGDSAAYFCASSFSSPPKGNTEAFFGQGTRLTVV.

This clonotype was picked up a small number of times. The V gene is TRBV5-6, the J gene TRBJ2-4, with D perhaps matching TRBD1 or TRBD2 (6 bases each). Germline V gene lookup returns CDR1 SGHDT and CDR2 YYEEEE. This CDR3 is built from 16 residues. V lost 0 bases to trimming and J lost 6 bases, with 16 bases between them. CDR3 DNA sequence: TGTGCCAGCAGCTTGGTCGGCGGGACAAGGAGAAACATTCAGTACTTC. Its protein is CASSLVGGTRRNIQYF.

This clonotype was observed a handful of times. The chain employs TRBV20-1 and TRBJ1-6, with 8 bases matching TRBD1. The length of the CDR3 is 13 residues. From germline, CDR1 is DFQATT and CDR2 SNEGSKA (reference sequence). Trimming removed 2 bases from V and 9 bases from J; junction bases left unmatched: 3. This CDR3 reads CSARRQGRSPLHF. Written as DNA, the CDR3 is TGCAGTGCTAGAAGACAGGGGCGTTCACCCCTCCACTTT.

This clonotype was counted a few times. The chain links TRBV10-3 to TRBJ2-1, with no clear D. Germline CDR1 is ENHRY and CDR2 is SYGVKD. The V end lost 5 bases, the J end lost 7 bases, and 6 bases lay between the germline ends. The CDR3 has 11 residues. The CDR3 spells CAISYSNEQFF. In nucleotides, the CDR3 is TGTGCCATCAGTTACTCTAATGAGCAGTTCTTC.

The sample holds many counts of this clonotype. Here the CDR3 reads CASSLLASGRALYEQYF. The CDR3 DNA is TGCGCCAGCAGCTTGTTGGCTAGCGGGAGGGCTTTATACGAGCAGTACTTC. This chain uses TRBV5-1 with TRBJ2-7, with TRBD2 matching over 12 bases. In germline, CDR1 is SGHRS, CDR2 YFSETQ. This CDR3 is built from 17 residues. Trimming removed 1 base from V and 4 bases from J; junction bases left unmatched: 9.

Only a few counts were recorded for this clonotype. The CDR3, as DNA: TGTGCCTGGAGTTTTTCGGTTGGGGAACAAGAGACCCAGTACTTC. This sequence encodes CAWSFSVGEQETQYF. The V call is TRBV30, the J call TRBJ2-5, with no clear D. This CDR3 contains 15 residues. V was cut by 2 bases and J by 2 bases, with 15 bases left in between. Germline loops: CDR1 GTSNPN, CDR2 SVGIG (reference sequence). The full variable domain, in which reference TRBV30 and TRBJ2-5 provide the parts outside the CDR3, is SQTIHQWPATLVQPVGSPLSLECTVEGTSNPNLYWYRQAAGRGLQLLFYSVGIGQISSEVPQNLSASRPQDRQFILSSKKLLLSDSGFYLCAWSFSVGEQETQYFGPGTRLLVL.

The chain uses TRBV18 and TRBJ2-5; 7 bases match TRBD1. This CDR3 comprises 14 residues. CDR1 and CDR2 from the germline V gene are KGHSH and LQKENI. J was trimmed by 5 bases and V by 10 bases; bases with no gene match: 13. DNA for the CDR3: TGTGCCACCCAGAGAACAGGGGCCTGGGAGACCCAGTACTTC. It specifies CATQRTGAWETQYF.

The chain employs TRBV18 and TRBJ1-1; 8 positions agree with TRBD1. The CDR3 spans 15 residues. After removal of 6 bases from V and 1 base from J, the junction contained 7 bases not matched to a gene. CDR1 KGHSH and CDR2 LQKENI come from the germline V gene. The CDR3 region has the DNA TGTGCCAGCTCCAGGGACAGGTCCGGGAACACTGAAGCTTTCTTT. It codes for CASSRDRSGNTEAFF.

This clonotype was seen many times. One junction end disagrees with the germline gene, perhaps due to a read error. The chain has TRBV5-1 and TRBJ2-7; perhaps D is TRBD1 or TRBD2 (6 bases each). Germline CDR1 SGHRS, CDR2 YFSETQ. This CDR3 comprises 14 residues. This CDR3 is CASSPKGGGYEQYF. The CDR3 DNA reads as TGTGCCAGCAGTCCCAAGGGGGGCGGGTACGAGCAGTACTTC. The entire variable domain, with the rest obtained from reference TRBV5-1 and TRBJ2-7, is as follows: KAGVTQTPRYLIKTRGQQVTLSCSPISGHRSVSWYQQTPGQGLQFLFEYFSETQRNKGNFPGRFSGRQFSNSRSEMNVSTLELGDSALYLCASSPKGGGYEQYFGPGTRLTVT.

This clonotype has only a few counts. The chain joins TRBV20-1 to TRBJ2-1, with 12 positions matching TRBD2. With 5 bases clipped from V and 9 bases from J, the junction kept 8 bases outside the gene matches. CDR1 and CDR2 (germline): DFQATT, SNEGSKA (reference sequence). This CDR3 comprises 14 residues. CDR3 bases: TGCAGTGCTCTAGGACTAGCGGGAAAGCTTGAGCAGTTCTTC. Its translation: CSALGLAGKLEQFF.

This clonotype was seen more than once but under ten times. CDR3 sequence reads: CASSFALAGVNEQFF. The CDR3 DNA follows: TGTGCCAGCAGTTTCGCACTAGCGGGAGTCAATGAGCAGTTCTTC. The chain is built from TRBV27 and TRBJ2-1; 11 positions agree with TRBD2. The CDR3 covers 15 residues. J lost 6 bases, V lost 3 bases, and 4 bases had no gene match. Germline V gives CDR1 MNHEY, CDR2 SMNVEV (reference sequence).

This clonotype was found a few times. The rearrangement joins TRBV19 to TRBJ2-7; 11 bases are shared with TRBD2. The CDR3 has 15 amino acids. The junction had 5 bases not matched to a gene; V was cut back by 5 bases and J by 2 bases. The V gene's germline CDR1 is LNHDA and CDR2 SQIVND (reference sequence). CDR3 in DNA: TGTGCCAGTAGTTGGGCGACTAGCGGGACCTACGAGCAGTACTTC. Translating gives CASSWATSGTYEQYF.

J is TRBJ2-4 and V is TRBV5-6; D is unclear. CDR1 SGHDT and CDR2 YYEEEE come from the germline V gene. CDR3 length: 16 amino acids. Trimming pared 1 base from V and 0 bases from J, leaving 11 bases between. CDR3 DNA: TGTGCCAGCAGCTTGCCCGTCGGAGCAGCCAAAAACATTCAGTACTTC. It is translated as CASSLPVGAAKNIQYF.

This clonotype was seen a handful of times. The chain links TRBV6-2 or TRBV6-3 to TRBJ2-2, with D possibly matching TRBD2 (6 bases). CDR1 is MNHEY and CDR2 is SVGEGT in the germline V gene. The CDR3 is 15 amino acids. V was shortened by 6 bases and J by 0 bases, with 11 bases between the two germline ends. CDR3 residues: CASRKLAANTGELFF. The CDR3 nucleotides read TGTGCCAGCAGAAAACTAGCTGCGAACACCGGGGAGCTGTTTTTT.

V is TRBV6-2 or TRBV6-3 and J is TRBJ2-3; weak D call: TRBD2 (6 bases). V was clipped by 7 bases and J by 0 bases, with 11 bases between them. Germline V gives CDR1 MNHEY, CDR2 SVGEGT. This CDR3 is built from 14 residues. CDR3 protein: CASNPGTSTDTQYF. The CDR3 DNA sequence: TGTGCCAGCAACCCAGGGACTAGCACAGATACGCAGTATTTT.

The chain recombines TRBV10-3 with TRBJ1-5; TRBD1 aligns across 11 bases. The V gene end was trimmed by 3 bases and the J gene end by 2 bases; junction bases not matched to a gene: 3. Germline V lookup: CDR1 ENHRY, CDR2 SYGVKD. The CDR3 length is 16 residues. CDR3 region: CAISDGTGGGNQPQHF. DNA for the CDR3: TGTGCCATCAGTGACGGGACAGGGGGTGGCAATCAGCCCCAGCATTTT.

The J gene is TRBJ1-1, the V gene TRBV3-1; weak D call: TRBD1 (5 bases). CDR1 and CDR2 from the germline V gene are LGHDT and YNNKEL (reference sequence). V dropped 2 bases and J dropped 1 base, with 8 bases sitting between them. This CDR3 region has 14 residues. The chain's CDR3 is CASSQLQGNTEAFF. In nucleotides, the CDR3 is TGTGCCAGCAGCCAACTCCAGGGGAACACTGAAGCTTTCTTT.

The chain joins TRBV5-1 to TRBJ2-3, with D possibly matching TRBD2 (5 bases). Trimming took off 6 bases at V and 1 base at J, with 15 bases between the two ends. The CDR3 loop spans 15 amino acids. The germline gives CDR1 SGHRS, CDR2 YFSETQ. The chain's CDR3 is CASIPGSWGTDTQYF. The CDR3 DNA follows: TGCGCCAGCATCCCGGGATCGTGGGGCACAGATACGCAGTATTTT.

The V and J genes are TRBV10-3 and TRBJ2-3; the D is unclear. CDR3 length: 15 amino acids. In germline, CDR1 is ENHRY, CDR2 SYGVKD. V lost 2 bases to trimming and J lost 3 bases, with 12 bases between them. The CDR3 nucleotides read TGTGCCATCAGTGAGATAGGTCAGGTGACAGATACGCAGTATTTT. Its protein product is CAISEIGQVTDTQYF.

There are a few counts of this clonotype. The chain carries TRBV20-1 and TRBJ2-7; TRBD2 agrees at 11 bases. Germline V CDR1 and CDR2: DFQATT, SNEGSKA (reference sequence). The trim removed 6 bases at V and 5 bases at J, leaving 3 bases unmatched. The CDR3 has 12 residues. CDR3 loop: CSAATSGDEQYF. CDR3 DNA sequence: TGCAGTGCCGCGACTAGCGGGGACGAGCAGTACTTC.

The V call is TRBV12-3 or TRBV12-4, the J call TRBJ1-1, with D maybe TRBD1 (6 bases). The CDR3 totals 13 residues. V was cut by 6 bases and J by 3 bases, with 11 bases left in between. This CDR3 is CASRGTTDTEAFF. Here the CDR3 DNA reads TGTGCCAGCAGGGGGACAACTGACACTGAAGCTTTCTTT.

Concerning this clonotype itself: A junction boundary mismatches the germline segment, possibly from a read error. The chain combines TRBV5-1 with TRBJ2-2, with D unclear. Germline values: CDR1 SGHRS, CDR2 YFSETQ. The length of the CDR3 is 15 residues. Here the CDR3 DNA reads TGCGCCAGCACCTTGACGGAGTCGAACACCGGGGAGCTGTTTTTT. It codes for CASTLTESNTGELFF.

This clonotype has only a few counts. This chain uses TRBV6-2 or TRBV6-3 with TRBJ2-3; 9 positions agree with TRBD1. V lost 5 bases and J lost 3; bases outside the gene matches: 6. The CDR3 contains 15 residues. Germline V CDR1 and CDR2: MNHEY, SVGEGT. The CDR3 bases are TGTGCCAGCAGTGCACGGGACAGGGTAACAGATACGCAGTATTTT. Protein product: CASSARDRVTDTQYF.

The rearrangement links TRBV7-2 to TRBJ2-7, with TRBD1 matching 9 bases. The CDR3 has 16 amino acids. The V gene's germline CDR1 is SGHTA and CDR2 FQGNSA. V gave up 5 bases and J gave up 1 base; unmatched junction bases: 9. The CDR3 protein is CASSAYRGRSSYEQYF. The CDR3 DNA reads TGTGCCAGCAGCGCCTACAGGGGGCGCAGTTCCTACGAGCAGTACTTC.

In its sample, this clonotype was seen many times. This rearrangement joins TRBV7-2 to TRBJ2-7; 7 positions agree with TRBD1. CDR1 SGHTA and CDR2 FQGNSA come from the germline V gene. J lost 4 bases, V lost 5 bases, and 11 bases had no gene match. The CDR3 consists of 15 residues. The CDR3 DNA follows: TGTGCCAGCAGCGCTTCCGGGACAGCAACTTACGAGCAGTACTTC. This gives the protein CASSASGTATYEQYF.